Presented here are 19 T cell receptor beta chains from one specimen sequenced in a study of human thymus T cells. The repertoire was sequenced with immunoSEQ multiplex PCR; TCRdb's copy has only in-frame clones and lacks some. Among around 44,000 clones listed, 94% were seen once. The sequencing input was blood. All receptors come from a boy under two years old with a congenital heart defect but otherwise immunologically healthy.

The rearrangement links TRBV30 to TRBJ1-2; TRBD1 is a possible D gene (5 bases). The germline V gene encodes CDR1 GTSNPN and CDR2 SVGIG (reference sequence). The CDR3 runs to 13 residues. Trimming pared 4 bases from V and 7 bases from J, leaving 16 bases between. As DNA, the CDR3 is TGTGCCTGGACCTCGGGCGGGGGATTTGGCTACACCTTC. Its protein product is CAWTSGGGFGYTF.

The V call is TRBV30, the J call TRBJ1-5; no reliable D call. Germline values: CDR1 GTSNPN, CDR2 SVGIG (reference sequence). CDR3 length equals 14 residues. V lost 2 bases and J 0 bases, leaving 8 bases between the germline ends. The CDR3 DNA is TGTGCCTGGAGTCGGCAGGATAGCAATCAGCCCCAGCATTTT. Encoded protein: CAWSRQDSNQPQHF.

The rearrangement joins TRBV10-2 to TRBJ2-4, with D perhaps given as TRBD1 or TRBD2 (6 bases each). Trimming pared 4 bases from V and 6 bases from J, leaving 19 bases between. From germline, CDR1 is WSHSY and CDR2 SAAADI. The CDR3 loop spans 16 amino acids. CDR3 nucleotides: TGCGCCAGCAGTGCCCTACGGGGGCCCCCAGGAAACATTCAGTACTTC. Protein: CASSALRGPPGNIQYF.

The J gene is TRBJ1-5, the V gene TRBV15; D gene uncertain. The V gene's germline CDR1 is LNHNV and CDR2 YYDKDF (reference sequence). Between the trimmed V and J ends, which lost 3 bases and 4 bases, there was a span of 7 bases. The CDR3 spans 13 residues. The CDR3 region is CATSSGGNQPQHF. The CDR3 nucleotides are TGTGCCACCAGCAGTGGAGGGAATCAGCCCCAGCATTTT.

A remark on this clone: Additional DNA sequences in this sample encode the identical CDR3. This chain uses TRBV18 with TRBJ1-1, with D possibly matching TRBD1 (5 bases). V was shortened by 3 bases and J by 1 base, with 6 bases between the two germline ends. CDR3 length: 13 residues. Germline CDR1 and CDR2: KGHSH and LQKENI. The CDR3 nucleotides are TGTGCCAGCTCACCTCAGGGGAACACTGAAGCTTTCTTT. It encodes CASSPQGNTEAFF.

CDR3 in amino acids: CASSYSRGGDTQYF. CDR3 nucleotides: TGTGCCAGCAGTTACTCGAGGGGGGGAGATACGCAGTATTTT. The chain joins TRBV6-5 to TRBJ2-3; D might be TRBD2 (7 bases). Germline CDR1 reads MNHEY; CDR2 reads SVGAGI. The CDR3 consists of 14 residues. The V gene lost 0 bases and the J gene lost 5 bases, with 9 bases spanning the gap.

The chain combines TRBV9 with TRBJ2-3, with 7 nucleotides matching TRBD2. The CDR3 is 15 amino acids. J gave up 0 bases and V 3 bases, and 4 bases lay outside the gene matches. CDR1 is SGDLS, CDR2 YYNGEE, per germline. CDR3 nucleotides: TGTGCCAGCAGCGCATACGGGGGGAGCACAGATACGCAGTATTTT. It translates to CASSAYGGSTDTQYF.

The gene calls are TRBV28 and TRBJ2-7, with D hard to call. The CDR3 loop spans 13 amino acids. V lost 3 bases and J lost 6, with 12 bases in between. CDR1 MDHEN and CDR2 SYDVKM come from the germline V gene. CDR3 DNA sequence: TGTGCCAGCAGTTTCCCCCAAGCAATCGAGCAGTACTTC. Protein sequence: CASSFPQAIEQYF.

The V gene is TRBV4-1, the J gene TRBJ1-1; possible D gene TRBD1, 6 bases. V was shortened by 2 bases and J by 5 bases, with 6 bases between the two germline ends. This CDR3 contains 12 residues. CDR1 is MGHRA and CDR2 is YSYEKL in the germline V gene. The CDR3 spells CASSQQGTEAFF. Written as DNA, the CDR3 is TGCGCCAGCAGCCAACAGGGGACTGAAGCTTTCTTT.

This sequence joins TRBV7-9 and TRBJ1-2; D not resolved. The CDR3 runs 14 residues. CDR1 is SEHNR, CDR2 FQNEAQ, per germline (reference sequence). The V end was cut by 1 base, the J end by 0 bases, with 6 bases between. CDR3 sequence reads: CASSLDRTNYGYTF. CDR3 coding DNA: TGTGCCAGCAGCTTAGACCGAACTAACTATGGCTACACCTTC.

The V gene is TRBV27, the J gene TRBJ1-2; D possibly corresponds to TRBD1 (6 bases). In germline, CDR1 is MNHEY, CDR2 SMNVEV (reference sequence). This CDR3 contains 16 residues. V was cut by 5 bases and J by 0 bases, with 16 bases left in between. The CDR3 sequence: CASSPLLGTTNYGYTF. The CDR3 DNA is TGTGCCAGCAGTCCCCTCCTCGGGACAACTAACTATGGCTACACCTTC.

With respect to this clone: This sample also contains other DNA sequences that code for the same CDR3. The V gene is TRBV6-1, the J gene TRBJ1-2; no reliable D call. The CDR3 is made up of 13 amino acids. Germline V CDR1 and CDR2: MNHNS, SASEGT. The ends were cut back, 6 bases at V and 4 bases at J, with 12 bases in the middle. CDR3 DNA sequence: TGTGCCAGCAGCCTCGGTACGGGCTATGGCTACACCTTC. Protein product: CASSLGTGYGYTF.

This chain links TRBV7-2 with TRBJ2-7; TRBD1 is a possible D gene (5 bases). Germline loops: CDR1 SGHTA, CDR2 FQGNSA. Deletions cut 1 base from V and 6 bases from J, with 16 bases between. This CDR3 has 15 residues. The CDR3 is CASSLGGTGRGEQYF. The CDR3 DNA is TGTGCCAGCAGCTTAGGCGGTACAGGAAGGGGCGAGCAGTACTTC.

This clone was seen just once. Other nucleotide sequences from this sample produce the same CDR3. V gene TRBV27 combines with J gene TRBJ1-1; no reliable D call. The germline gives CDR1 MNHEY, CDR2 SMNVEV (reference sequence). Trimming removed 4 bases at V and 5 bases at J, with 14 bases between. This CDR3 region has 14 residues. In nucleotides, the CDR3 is TGTGCCAGCAGTTCGCGGGTGGCGGGGACTGAAGCTTTCTTT. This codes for CASSSRVAGTEAFF.

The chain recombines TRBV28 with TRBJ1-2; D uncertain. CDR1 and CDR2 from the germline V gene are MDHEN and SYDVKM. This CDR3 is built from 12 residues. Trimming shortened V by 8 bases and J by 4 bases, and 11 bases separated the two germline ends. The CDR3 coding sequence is TGTGCCAGCTACCGGGGAATCTATGGCTACACCTTC. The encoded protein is CASYRGIYGYTF.

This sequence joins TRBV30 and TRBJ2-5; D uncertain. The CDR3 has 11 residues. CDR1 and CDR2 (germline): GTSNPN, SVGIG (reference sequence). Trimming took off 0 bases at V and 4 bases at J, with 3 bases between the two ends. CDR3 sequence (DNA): TGTGCCTGGAGTGTTCGAGAGACCCAGTACTTC. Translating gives CAWSVRETQYF. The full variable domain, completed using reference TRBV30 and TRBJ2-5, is SQTIHQWPATLVQPVGSPLSLECTVEGTSNPNLYWYRQAAGRGLQLLFYSVGIGQISSEVPQNLSASRPQDRQFILSSKKLLLSDSGFYLCAWSVRETQYFGPGTRLLVL.

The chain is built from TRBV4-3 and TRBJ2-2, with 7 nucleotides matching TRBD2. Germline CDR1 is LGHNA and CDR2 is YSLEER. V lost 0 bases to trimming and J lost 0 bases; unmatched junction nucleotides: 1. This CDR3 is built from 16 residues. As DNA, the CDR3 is TGCGCCAGCAGCCAAGATGCGGGGGCGAACACCGGGGAGCTGTTTTTT. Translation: CASSQDAGANTGELFF.

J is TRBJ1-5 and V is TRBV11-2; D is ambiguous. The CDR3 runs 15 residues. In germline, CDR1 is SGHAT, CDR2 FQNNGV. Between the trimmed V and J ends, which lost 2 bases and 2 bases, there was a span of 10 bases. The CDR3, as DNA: TGTGCCAGCAGCTTATCAGGCACGCGCAATCAGCCCCAGCATTTT. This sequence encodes CASSLSGTRNQPQHF. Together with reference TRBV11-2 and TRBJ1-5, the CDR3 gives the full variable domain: EAGVAQSPRYKIIEKRQSVAFWCNPISGHATLYWYQQILGQGPKLLIQFQNNGVVDDSQLPKDRFSAERLKGVDSTLKIQPAKLEDSAVYLCASSLSGTRNQPQHFGDGTRLSIL.

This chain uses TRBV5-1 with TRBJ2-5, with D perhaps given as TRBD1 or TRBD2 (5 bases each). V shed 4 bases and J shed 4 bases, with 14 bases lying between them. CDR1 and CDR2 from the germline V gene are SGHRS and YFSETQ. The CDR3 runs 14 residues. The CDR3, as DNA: TGCGCCAGCAGCCCGACCGGGGCGGGAGAGACCCAGTACTTC. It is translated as CASSPTGAGETQYF.